This TCR beta chain came from a study of T cells after yellow fever vaccination. This clonotype was detected a few times. V gave up 4 bases and J gave up 7 bases, with 7 bases separating them. Per germline, CDR1 MGHDK and CDR2 SYGVNS. The CDR3 has 11 amino acids. TCR cDNA, made by 5'RACE template switching, carried an added universal primer site and UMIs. From the 5' RACE reads, TCRdb called clonotypes with MiXCR, one entry per CDR3 protein. The table records 500,000 to 650,000 distinct CDR3 sequences, 9% to 15% of them present only once. The source was PBMCs, collected on the day of the yellow fever booster vaccination. V is TRBV25-1 and J is TRBJ1-1; D is undetermined. This receptor was obtained from a man younger than 40 who received the YFV17D yellow fever vaccine. CDR3 sequence (DNA): TGTGCCAGCAGTGCCCAGCTTGAAGCTTTCTTT. Translating gives CASSAQLEAFF.